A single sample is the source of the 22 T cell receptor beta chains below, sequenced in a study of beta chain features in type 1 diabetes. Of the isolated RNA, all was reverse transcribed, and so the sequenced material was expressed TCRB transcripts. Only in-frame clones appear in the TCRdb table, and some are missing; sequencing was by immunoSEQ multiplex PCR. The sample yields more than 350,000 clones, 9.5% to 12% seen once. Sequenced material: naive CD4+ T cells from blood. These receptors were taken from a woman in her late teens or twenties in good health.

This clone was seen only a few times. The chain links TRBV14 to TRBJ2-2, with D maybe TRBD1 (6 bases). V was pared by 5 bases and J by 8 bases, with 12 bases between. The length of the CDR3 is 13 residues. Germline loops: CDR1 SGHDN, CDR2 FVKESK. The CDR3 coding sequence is TGTGCCAGCAGCTTCGGACAGCGGGGGGAGCTGTTTTTT. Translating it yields CASSFGQRGELFF.

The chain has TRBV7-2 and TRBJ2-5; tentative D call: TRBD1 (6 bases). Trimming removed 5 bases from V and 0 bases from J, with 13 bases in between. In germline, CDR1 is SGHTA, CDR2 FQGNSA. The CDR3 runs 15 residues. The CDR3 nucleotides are TGTGCCAGCAGCCGCGGACAGATGTACCAAGAGACCCAGTACTTC. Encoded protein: CASSRGQMYQETQYF.

This CDR3 is CATSRNTGGSQPQHF. The CDR3 DNA follows: TGTGCCACCAGCAGAAATACAGGGGGGAGCCAGCCCCAGCATTTT. This chain uses TRBV15 with TRBJ1-5, with 8 bases fitting TRBD1. The CDR3 sequence is 15 residues long. V shed 2 bases and J 7 bases; nucleotides not matched to a gene: 7. The V gene's germline CDR1 is LNHNV and CDR2 YYDKDF (reference sequence).

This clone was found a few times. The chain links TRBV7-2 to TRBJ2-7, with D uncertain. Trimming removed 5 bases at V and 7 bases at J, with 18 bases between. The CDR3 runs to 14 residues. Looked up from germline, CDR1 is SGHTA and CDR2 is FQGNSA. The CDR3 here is CASSVVSTGGEQYF. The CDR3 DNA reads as TGTGCCAGCAGCGTTGTTTCTACGGGTGGAGAGCAGTACTTC.

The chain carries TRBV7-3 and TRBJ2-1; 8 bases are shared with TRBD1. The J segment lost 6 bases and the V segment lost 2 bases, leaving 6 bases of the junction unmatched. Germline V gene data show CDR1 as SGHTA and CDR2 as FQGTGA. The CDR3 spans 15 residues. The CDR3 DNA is TGTGCCAGCAGCTTAGACAGGGGTTTTCGCAATGAGCAGTTCTTC. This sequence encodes CASSLDRGFRNEQFF.

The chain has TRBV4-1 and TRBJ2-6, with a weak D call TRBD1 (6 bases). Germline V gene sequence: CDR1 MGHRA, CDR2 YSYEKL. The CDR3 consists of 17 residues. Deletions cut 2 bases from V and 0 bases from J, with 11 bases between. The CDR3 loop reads CASSQPTRGSGANVLTF. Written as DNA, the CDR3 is TGCGCCAGCAGCCAACCAACCAGGGGCTCTGGGGCCAACGTCCTGACTTTC.

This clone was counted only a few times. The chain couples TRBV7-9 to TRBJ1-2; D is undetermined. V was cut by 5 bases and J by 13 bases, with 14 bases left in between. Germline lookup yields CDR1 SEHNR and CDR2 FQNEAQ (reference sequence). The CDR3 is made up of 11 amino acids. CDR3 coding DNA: TGTGCCAGCAGCCAGATAGGTCCCTTCACCTTC. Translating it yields CASSQIGPFTF. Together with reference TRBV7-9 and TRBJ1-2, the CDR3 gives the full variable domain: DTGVSQNPRHKITKRGQNVTFRCDPISEHNRLYWYRQTLGQGPEFLTYFQNEAQLEKSRLLSDRFSAERPKGSFSTLEIQRTEQGDSAMYLCASSQIGPFTFGSGTRLTVV.

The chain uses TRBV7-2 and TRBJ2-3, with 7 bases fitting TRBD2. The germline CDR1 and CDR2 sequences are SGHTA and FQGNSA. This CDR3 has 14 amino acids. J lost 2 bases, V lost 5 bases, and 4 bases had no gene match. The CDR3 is CASSPTSFTDTQYF. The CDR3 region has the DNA TGTGCCAGCAGCCCGACTAGCTTCACAGATACGCAGTATTTT.

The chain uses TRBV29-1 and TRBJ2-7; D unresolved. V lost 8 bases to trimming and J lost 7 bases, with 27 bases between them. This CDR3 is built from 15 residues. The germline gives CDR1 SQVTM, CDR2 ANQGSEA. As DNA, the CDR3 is TGCAGCCCTCCCTGGGGTGTGGGCAGCCAACATGAGCAGTACGTC. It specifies CSPPWGVGSQHEQYV.

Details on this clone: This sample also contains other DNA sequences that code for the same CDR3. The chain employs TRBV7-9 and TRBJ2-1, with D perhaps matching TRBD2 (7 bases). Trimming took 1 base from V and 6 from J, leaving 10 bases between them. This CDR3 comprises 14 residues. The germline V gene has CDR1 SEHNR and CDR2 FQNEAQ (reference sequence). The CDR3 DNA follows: TGTGCCAGCAGCTTAGTTGCGGGGGCCAATGAGCAGTTCTTC. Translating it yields CASSLVAGANEQFF.

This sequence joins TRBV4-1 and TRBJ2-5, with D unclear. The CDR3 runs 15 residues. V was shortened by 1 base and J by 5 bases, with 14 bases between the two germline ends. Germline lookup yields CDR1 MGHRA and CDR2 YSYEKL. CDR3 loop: CASSQVGDGLETQYF. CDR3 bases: TGCGCCAGCAGCCAAGTAGGCGACGGTCTGGAGACCCAGTACTTC.

CDR3 amino acids: CASSVVVGLGETQYF. CDR3 coding DNA: TGTGCCAGCAGCGTAGTCGTAGGGTTGGGGGAGACCCAGTACTTC. J is TRBJ2-5 and V is TRBV9; D unclear. Germline CDR1 and CDR2: SGDLS and YYNGEE. V lost 0 bases to trimming and J lost 5 bases, with 14 bases between them. The CDR3 spans 15 residues.

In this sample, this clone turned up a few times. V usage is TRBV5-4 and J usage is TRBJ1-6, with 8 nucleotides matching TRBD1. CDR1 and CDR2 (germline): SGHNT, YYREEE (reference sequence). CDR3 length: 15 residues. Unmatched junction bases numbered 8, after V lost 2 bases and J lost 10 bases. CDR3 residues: CASSFRGGQGSPLHF. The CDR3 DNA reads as TGTGCCAGCAGCTTTAGGGGTGGACAGGGATCACCCCTCCACTTT.

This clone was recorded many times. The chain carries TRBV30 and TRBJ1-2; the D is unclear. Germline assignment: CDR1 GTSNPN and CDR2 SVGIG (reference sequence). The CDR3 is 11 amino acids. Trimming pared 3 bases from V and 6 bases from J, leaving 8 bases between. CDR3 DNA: TGTGCCTGGAGAAAACGGGATGGCTACACCTTC. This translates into CAWRKRDGYTF.

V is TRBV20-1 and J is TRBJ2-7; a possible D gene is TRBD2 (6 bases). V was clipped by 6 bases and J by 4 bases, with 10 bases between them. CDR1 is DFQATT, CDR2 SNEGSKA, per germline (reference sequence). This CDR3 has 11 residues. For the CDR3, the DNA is TGCAGTGCGAGGAGGGAGTACGAGCAGTACTTC. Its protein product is CSARREYEQYF.

CDR3 in amino acids: CASSLGVAPNEQFF. The CDR3 DNA sequence: TGTGCCAGCAGCTTAGGGGTAGCGCCTAATGAGCAGTTCTTC. The chain carries TRBV7-2 and TRBJ2-1, with TRBD2 as a possible D gene (5 bases). Germline CDR1 reads SGHTA; CDR2 reads FQGNSA. The length of the CDR3 is 14 residues. V lost 1 base to trimming and J lost 7 bases, with 11 bases between them. The full variable domain, its missing parts supplied by reference TRBV7-2 and TRBJ2-1, is GAGVSQSPSNKVTEKGKDVELRCDPISGHTALYWYRQSLGQGLEFLIYFQGNSAPDKSGLPSDRFSAERTGGSVSTLTIQRTQQEDSAVYLCASSLGVAPNEQFFGPGTRLTVL.

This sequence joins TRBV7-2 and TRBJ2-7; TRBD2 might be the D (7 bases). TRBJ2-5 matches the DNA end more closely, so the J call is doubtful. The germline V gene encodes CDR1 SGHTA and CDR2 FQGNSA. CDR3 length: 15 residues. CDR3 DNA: TGTGCCAGCAGCCCCTGGCCAGGGGAGGGAGAGACCCAGTACTTC. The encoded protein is CASSPWPGEGETQYF.

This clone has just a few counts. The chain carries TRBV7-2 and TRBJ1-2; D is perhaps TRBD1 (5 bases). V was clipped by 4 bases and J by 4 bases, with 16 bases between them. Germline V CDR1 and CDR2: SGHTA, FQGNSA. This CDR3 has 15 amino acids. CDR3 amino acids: CASSSPQGWSYGYTF. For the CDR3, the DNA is TGTGCCAGCAGCTCCCCCCAGGGTTGGAGCTATGGCTACACCTTC.

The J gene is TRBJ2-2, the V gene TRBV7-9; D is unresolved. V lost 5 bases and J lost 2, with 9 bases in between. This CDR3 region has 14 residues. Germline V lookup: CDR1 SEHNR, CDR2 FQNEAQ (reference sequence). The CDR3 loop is CASSPPVNTGELFF. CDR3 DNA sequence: TGTGCCAGCAGCCCCCCAGTTAACACCGGGGAGCTGTTTTTT.

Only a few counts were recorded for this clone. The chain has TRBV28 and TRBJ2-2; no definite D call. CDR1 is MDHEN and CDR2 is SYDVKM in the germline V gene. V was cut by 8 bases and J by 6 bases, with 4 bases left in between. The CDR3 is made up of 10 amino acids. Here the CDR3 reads CASGAGELFF. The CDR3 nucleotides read TGTGCCAGCGGGGCCGGGGAGCTGTTTTTT. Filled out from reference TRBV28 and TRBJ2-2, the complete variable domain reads DVKVTQSSRYLVKRTGEKVFLECVQDMDHENMFWYRQDPGLGLRLIYFSYDVKMKEKGDIPEGYSVSREKKERFSLILESASTNQTSMYLCASGAGELFFGEGSRLTVL.

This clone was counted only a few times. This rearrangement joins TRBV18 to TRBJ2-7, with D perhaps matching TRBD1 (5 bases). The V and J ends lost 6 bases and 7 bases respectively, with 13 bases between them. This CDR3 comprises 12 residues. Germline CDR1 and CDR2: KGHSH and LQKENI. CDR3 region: CASSKGVEEQYV. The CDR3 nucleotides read TGTGCCAGCTCGAAAGGGGTGGAGGAGCAGTACGTC.

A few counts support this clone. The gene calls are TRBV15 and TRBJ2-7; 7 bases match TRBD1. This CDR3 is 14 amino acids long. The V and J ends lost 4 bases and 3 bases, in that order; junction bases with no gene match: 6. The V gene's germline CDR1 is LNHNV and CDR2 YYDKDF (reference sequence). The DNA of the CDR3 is TGTGCCACCAGCAAAGACAGGGTGTACTACGAGCAGTACTTC. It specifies CATSKDRVYYEQYF.